This TCR beta chain was recorded in a study of T-cell reconstitution after alpha-beta-depleted transplantation in children. Study results and limitations: Some patients owed their high day-60 TCRbeta diversity to surviving recipient T cells and thymic progenitors. T-cell counts and diversity at one year following transplant were attributed mainly to newly produced T cells. The study reportedly traced alpha-beta T cells about two months after transplant to several hundred expanded graft clones.

After removal of 1 base from V and 5 bases from J, the junction contained 6 bases not matched to a gene. This CDR3 spans 15 amino acids. CDR1 and CDR2 (germline): LGHNA, YNFKEQ. This clonotype was detected ten times or more. Antigen: not known. The TCRbeta library was prepared with unique molecular identifiers. TCRdb recomputed calls from the PCR reads with MiXCR, one row per CDR3 protein. The top ten clones hold about 12% of a sample with about 190,000 distinct CDR3 sequences, around 10% of them seen once. The chain joins TRBV4-2 to TRBJ2-5; 8 nucleotides agree with TRBD1. The starting material was PBMCs, obtained before TCRalphabeta/CD19-depleted stem cell transplant. This clonotype was obtained from a boy between 2 and 15 years old with acute myeloid leukemia, due to receive a stem cell transplant. The CDR3 nucleotides read TGTGCCAGCAGCCAAGCCTTGGGACAGGATGAGACCCAGTACTTC. It translates to CASSQALGQDETQYF.